This TCR beta chain was identified in a study of T cell responses to AZD1222 COVID-19 vaccine. The assay was immunoSEQ multiplex PCR, and TCRdb's table has in-frame clones only and misses some. The profile shows about 120,000 clones, 80% to 95% of them singletons. There are a few counts of this clone. This CDR3 has 15 amino acids. The V end lost 0 bases, the J end lost 5 bases, and 14 bases lay between the germline ends. In germline, CDR1 is MNHEY, CDR2 SVGAGI. The chain recombines TRBV6-5 with TRBJ2-7; a weak D match, TRBD2 (5 bases). Material: peripheral blood, obtained on day 0 of MenACWY control vaccination. This sequence originates from an adult in good health. The CDR3 loop is CASSYSSGKMDEQYF. In DNA, the CDR3 is TGTGCCAGCAGTTACTCGTCGGGGAAGATGGACGAGCAGTACTTC.